The sequence of this T cell receptor (beta chain) was determined in a study of T-cell memory formation after mild COVID-19. Germline-derived CDR1 and CDR2 are SGHRS and YFSETQ. V lost 3 bases and J 0 bases, leaving 11 bases between the germline ends. CDR3 size: 15 residues. The TCR alpha and TCR beta cDNA libraries, bearing sample barcodes and UMIs, were generated by 5'RACE using constant-segment primers. From the 5' RACE reads, TCRdb called clonotypes with MiXCR, one entry per CDR3 protein. The sample lists just over 60,000 distinct CDR3 sequences; about a tenth were seen once. The sequencing sample was made of PBMCs or a T cell subset sorted from them (not recorded which). V usage is TRBV5-1 and J usage is TRBJ2-3; no clear D. This TCR was sampled from a man between 18 and 29 years old who had mild COVID-19 (a few samples of this study predate the infection). Cell type and time point are not known. CDR3 sequence reads: CASSSTFGSTDTQYF. The CDR3 DNA reads as TGCGCCAGCAGCTCCACCTTCGGGAGCACAGATACGCAGTATTTT.